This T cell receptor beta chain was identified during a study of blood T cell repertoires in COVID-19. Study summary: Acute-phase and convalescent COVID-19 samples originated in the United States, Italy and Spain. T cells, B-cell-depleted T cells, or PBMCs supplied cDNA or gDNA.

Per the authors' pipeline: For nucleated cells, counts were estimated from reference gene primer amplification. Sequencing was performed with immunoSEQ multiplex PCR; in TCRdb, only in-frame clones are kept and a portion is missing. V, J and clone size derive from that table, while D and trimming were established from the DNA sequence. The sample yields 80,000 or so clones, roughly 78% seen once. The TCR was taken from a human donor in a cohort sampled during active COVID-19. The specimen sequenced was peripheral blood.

The CDR3 DNA reads TGTGCCACCCGGACAGGGTTTAACAATGAGCAGTTCTTC. The encoded protein is CATRTGFNNEQFF. This rearrangement joins TRBV19 to TRBJ2-1; TRBD1 matches at 8 bases. Germline-derived CDR1 and CDR2 are LNHDA and SQIVND (reference sequence). With 10 bases clipped from V and 5 bases from J, the junction kept 7 bases outside the gene matches. The CDR3 length is 13 residues.